This T cell receptor (beta chain) was obtained from a study of cytomegalovirus exposure and HLA in healthy donors. This CDR3 region has 13 residues. Losses at the gene ends were 6 bases for V and 8 bases for J; bases not matched to a gene: 9. Germline CDR1 reads MNHEY; CDR2 reads SVGAGI. Assay: immunoSEQ multiplex PCR; the TCRdb copy retains only in-frame clones and omits some. This repertoire shows 150,000 or so clones, roughly 86% found once; its top ten account for less than 2.5%. The source of this sequence is a human donor in good health. J is TRBJ1-2 and V is TRBV6-5; 7 bases are a match to TRBD1. Sample: PBMCs. The CDR3 nucleotides are TGTGCCAGCAGCCCTGACAGGGCTGCGGGCTACACCTTC. It codes for CASSPDRAAGYTF.